This T cell receptor (beta chain) was captured in a study of neoadjuvant anti-PD-1 for oral cavity cancer. Study-level background: Most patients had three to four biweekly doses of 3 mg/kg nivolumab before resection.

This table comes from immunoSEQ multiplex PCR, and its TCRdb copy is limited to in-frame clones, with some not included. The data hold 55,000 to 75,000 clones, with 85% to 90% observed a single time. Time point of the sample: after neoadjuvant nivolumab, at surgical resection. Deletions cut 4 bases from V and 2 bases from J, with 9 bases between. This CDR3 comprises 15 residues. Germline V gene lookup returns CDR1 MGHRA and CDR2 YSYEKL. J is TRBJ2-6 and V is TRBV4-1, with no clear D. This receptor was taken from a person aged 40-85 years with oral cavity squamous cell carcinoma. The input for sequencing was PBMCs, taken after nivolumab (anti-PD-1) treatment. The CDR3 DNA follows: TGCGCCAGCAGCCTACTCGGTACTGGGGCCAACGTCCTGACTTTC. Its protein product is CASSLLGTGANVLTF.